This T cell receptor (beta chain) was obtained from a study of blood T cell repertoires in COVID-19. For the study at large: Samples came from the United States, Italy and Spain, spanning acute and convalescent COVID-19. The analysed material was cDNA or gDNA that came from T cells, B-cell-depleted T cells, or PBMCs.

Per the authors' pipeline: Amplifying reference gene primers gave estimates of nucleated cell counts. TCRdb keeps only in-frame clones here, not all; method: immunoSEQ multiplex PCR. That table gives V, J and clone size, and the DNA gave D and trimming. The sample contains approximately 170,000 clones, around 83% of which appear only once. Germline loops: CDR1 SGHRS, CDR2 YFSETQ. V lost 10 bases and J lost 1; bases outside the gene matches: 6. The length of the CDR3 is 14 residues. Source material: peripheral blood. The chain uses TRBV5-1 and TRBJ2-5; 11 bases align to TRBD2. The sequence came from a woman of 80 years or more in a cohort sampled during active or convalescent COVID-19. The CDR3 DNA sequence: TGCGCCTGCCGACTAGCGGGGCCCCAAGAGACCCAGTACTTC. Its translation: CACRLAGPQETQYF. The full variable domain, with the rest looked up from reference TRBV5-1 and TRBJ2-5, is KAGVTQTPRYLIKTRGQQVTLSCSPISGHRSVSWYQQTPGQGLQFLFEYFSETQRNKGNFPGRFSGRQFSNSRSEMNVSTLELGDSALYLCACRLAGPQETQYFGPGTRLLVL.